This T cell receptor (beta chain) was profiled in a study of PD-L1 blockade in urothelial cancer. Broader study findings: Prediction of better survival came from below-median pretreatment blood TCR clonality.

Sequencing used immunoSEQ multiplex PCR; TCRdb keeps in-frame clones, though not all of them. Of about 80,000 clones detected, about 85% appear once; the ten largest clones hold roughly 6.1%. There were between 1 and 8 samples from each patient, taken pretreatment and on-treatment. Note on this clone: The antigen is not known.

Germline CDR1 SGHNT, CDR2 YYREEE (reference sequence). V lost 2 bases, J lost 5 bases, and 3 bases stayed unmatched. There are 14 residues in the CDR3. This TCR was recovered from a woman aged 70-85 years with urothelial cancer. The genes are TRBV5-4 and TRBJ2-5, with TRBD1 matching over 10 bases. The input for sequencing was PBMCs, taken around atezolizumab (anti-PD-L1) treatment. In DNA, the CDR3 is TGTGCCAGCAGCTTCCGGGACAGGGGTGAGACCCAGTACTTC. Protein product: CASSFRDRGETQYF.